What follows are 10 T cell receptor beta chains derived from one specimen sequenced in a study of blood T cell repertoires in COVID-19. TCRdb keeps only in-frame clones here, not all; method: immunoSEQ multiplex PCR. The sample shows 150,000 to 200,000 clones, approximately 85% of them seen only once. Sequenced sample: peripheral blood. Receptors were obtained from a man in his 60s with active or convalescent COVID-19.

In this sample, this clone turned up once. The chain recombines TRBV6-6 with TRBJ2-7; D gene ambiguous. Trimming pared 4 bases from V and 0 bases from J, leaving 10 bases between. This CDR3 is 14 amino acids long. Per germline, CDR1 MNHNY and CDR2 SVGAGI (reference sequence). CDR3: CASSLTESSYEQYF. CDR3 DNA: TGTGCCAGCAGTTTAACGGAGAGCTCCTACGAGCAGTACTTC.

J is TRBJ2-7 and V is TRBV6-6, with TRBD1 identical over 8 bases. Germline-derived CDR1 and CDR2 are MNHNY and SVGAGI (reference sequence). The CDR3 length is 15 residues. V lost 8 bases and J lost 0; bases outside the gene matches: 9. CDR3 nucleotides: TGTGCCAGCTCAGGGGGACAGGTTATCTCCTACGAGCAGTACTTC. It codes for CASSGGQVISYEQYF.

This clone appeared a few times. This chain joins TRBV18 and TRBJ1-2, with 9 bases matching TRBD1. Germline-derived CDR1 and CDR2 are KGHSH and LQKENI. V lost 1 base to trimming and J lost 5 bases; unmatched junction nucleotides: 11. The CDR3 length is 17 residues. The CDR3 is CASSPLPGQGGVYGYTF. The CDR3, as DNA: TGTGCCAGCTCACCACTCCCGGGACAGGGTGGGGTGTATGGCTACACCTTC. Variable domain in full (rest from reference TRBV18 and TRBJ1-2): NAGVMQNPRHLVRRRGQEARLRCSPMKGHSHVYWYRQLPEEGLKFMVYLQKENIIDESGMPKERFSAEFPKEGPSILRIQQVVRGDSAAYFCASSPLPGQGGVYGYTFGSGTRLTVV.

The rearrangement uses TRBV28 and TRBJ1-3; D unresolved. Germline CDR1 is MDHEN and CDR2 is SYDVKM. The V and J ends lost 5 bases and 4 bases respectively, with 15 bases between them. The CDR3 is 15 amino acids. The CDR3 region has the DNA TGTGCCAGCAGTGCCTTGTTTTCTCAGGGAAACACCATATATTTT. This gives the protein CASSALFSQGNTIYF.

The rearrangement joins TRBV4-2 to TRBJ2-1; 7 nucleotides match TRBD2. With V trimmed by 0 bases and J by 1 base, 3 bases remained unmatched. The CDR3 consists of 16 residues. CDR1 and CDR2 from the germline V gene are LGHNA and YNFKEQ. CDR3 DNA sequence: TGTGCCAGCAGCCAAGATGGAGCGGGATCCTACAATGAGCAGTTCTTC. This encodes CASSQDGAGSYNEQFF.

This clone was picked up a small number of times. The same CDR3 is also encoded by other DNA sequences in this sample. The chain recombines TRBV11-2 with TRBJ2-7; D gene unclear. The V end lost 0 bases, the J end lost 4 bases, and 10 bases lay between the germline ends. CDR3 size: 14 residues. Germline V lookup: CDR1 SGHAT, CDR2 FQNNGV. The CDR3, as DNA: TGTGCCAGCAGCTTAGATAGAGGTCCTTACGAGCAGTACTTC. Protein: CASSLDRGPYEQYF.

V gene TRBV19 combines with J gene TRBJ2-1, with 10 nucleotides matching TRBD2. CDR3 length: 17 amino acids. V shed 3 bases and J 10 bases; nucleotides not matched to a gene: 15. Germline CDR1 reads LNHDA; CDR2 reads SQIVND (reference sequence). In DNA form, the CDR3 reads TGTGCCAGTAGTATTGTGAGCGGGGGGGCCCGTAGTTTCGAGCAGTTCTTC. Its protein product is CASSIVSGGARSFEQFF.

This chain joins TRBV27 and TRBJ1-4; TRBD1 might be the D (6 bases). Germline CDR1 and CDR2: MNHEY and SMNVEV (reference sequence). Trimming pared 3 bases from V and 7 bases from J, leaving 18 bases between. CDR3 length: 16 residues. CDR3 loop: CASSFTTGRGSEKLFF. CDR3 coding DNA: TGTGCCAGCAGTTTCACCACAGGGAGGGGGAGTGAAAAACTGTTTTTT. Combining the CDR3 with reference TRBV27 and TRBJ1-4 gives the whole variable domain EAQVTQNPRYLITVTGKKLTVTCSQNMNHEYMSWYRQDPGLGLRQIYYSMNVEVTDKGDVPEGYKVSRKEKRNFPLILESPSPNQTSLYFCASSFTTGRGSEKLFFGSGTQLSVL.

V gene TRBV14 combines with J gene TRBJ1-5; the match to TRBD1 covers 8 bases. Looked up from germline, CDR1 is SGHDN and CDR2 is FVKESK. There are 13 residues in the CDR3. Trimming removed 8 bases from V and 4 bases from J; junction bases left unmatched: 4. The CDR3 protein is CASATGANQPQHF. DNA for the CDR3: TGTGCCAGCGCGACAGGGGCGAATCAGCCCCAGCATTTT.

The table lists this clone with a few counts. The V gene is TRBV14, the J gene TRBJ2-1; 10 nucleotides align to TRBD1. V gave up 3 bases and J gave up 0 bases; unmatched junction bases: 11. The germline V gene has CDR1 SGHDN and CDR2 FVKESK. The CDR3 totals 19 residues. The CDR3 protein is CASSHVGQGITSSYNEQFF. DNA for the CDR3: TGTGCCAGCAGCCATGTGGGACAGGGGATAACGAGCTCCTACAATGAGCAGTTCTTC.